This T cell receptor (beta chain) emerged from a study of hypomethylating agent response in myelodysplastic syndrome. The study's findings and limits: Analysis covered a small cohort of just eleven to twelve patients. After hypomethylating agent treatment, diversity and clonality showed no significant change, overall or by response.

Measured with immunoSEQ multiplex PCR; TCRdb has only the in-frame clones, and not every one. The repertoire consists of about 5,700 clones, with approximately 87% occurring once and the leading ten covering 11%. Germline CDR1 SSHAT, CDR2 FNYEAQ (reference sequence). CDR3 size: 15 residues. V lost 5 bases and J lost 1; bases outside the gene matches: 5. There are a few counts of this clone. What it binds is unknown. This material consisted of bone marrow, taken before or after starting hypomethylating agent treatment for myelodysplastic syndrome (not recorded which). This receptor was taken from a human donor with myelodysplastic syndrome. The chain recombines TRBV7-7 with TRBJ2-3; TRBD1 matches 8 bases. CDR3 protein: CASSVGTGRTDTQYF. The CDR3 bases are TGTGCCAGCAGCGTCGGGACAGGACGCACAGATACGCAGTATTTT.